This T cell receptor (beta chain) is drawn from a study of T-cell memory formation after mild COVID-19 (TCRdb year 2021). Describing the broader study: TCR sequence clusters from the two donors were largely donor specific. The cohort was made up of two young adult volunteers, one female and one male, who were previously healthy. In two donors, T-cell clones that expanded and contracted after mild COVID-19 were followed by sequencing TCRalpha and TCRbeta repertoires longitudinally.

Ficoll-Paque density gradient centrifugation was used to isolate PBMCs. The sequencing machine was an Illumina NovaSeq 6000. Using 5'RACE with constant-segment primers, TCRalpha and TCRbeta cDNA libraries were constructed, with sample barcodes and unique molecular identifiers added in the process. Trizol reagent was used to extract RNA from every sample. Library amplification was performed in two PCR steps, and a second sample barcode and Illumina TruSeq adapters were introduced in the second step. Libraries were sequenced on an Illumina NovaSeq with 2 x 150 bp paired-end reads. The published analysis was carried out like this. Demultiplexing of reads and collapsing into UMI-guided consensus sequences were performed with migec v1.2.7. Using mixcr v2.1.11, UMI consensuses were aligned to TRA and TRB V and J templates and then assembled into clonotypes. Clonotypes were classified as expanded or contracted when called significant by both edgeR and NoisET, with noise models trained on biological replicates. For edgeR calls, a false discovery rate-adjusted p below 0.01 and a log2 fold-change threshold of 1 were applied. As an exploratory analysis of dynamics, max-normalized trajectories of the 1000 most abundant clonotypes were examined with PCA combined with hierarchical clustering. Separately sequenced CD4+ and CD8+ repertoires were used to assign a CD4 or CD8 phenotype to each responding clone. TCRdb applied fastp at Q25 and MiXCR to the public reads, then kept only in-frame beta chains. Rows are combined by CDR3 protein, so each entry shows the most common genes and DNA. These V and J calls rely on TCRdb rather than the paper's analysis. The sample yields 250,000 to 300,000 distinct CDR3 sequences; 15% to 20% were counted once. In total, the top ten clones hold over 20% of the sample.

The paper as a whole reports these results and caveats: Some responding clones were detected in pre-infection memory, which suggested that pre-existing cross-reactive memory T cells had joined the SARS-CoV-2 response. Whether the second-wave clones peaking on day 37 were SARS-CoV-2 specific was not confirmed. Contracting CD4+ clones turned up mainly in the CM and EM memory subsets, whereas EMRA was where CD8+ clones were enriched. The study included only two mild cases, and larger cohorts that include severe cases with pre-infection samples were judged to be necessary. From day 15 to 85, contracting clones showed balanced CD4/CD8 phenotypes, whereas a second wave of clones that expanded from day 15 to 37 leaned towards CD4+.

This clonotype appeared a few times. The clone's antigen remains unknown. No per-base quality is available; no much larger clone lies one base away. From its cysteine to its phenylalanine, the CDR3 spans 16 amino acids. Only the CDR3 DNA stays, 48 bases, in frame from base 1. Cut back by 4 bases and 7 bases, the V and J ends lie 17 bases apart. As encoded in the germline V gene, CDR1 is SGHVS while CDR2 is FNYEAQ. The TCR comes from a man aged 18 to 30 who had mild COVID-19 (a few samples of this study predate the infection). The sample titles of this study are shuffled in the database, so cell type and time point are left out; the donor was told from shared clones. What was sequenced was PBMCs or a T cell subset sorted from them (not recorded which). The chain uses TRBV7-6 and TRBJ1-6; the D gene lacks a confident call. The DNA is as follows: TGTGCCAGCAGCTCCGCCTCGGCTCCGGGGAATTCACCCCTCCACTTT. Its protein reads: CASSSASAPGNSPLHF.